This TCR beta chain was identified during a study of cytomegalovirus exposure and HLA in healthy donors. The PCR used 60 Vbeta and 13 Jbeta primers. Data came from immunoSEQ multiplex PCR; TCRdb stores just in-frame clones and leaves some out. The sample shows under 50,000 clones, and approximately 3.6% sits with its ten largest clones. The V and J ends lost 5 bases and 3 bases, in that order; junction bases with no gene match: 3. In germline, CDR1 is SGHTS, CDR2 YDEGEE. This CDR3 comprises 15 residues. Sequencing was performed on PBMCs. This clonotype was obtained from a male donor in good health and CMV-seronegative. This chain connects TRBV5-8 to TRBJ1-5; 12 bases are shared with TRBD1. The CDR3 here is CASSGTGGFNQPQHF. CDR3 DNA sequence: TGTGCCAGCAGTGGGACAGGGGGCTTCAATCAGCCCCAGCATTTT.